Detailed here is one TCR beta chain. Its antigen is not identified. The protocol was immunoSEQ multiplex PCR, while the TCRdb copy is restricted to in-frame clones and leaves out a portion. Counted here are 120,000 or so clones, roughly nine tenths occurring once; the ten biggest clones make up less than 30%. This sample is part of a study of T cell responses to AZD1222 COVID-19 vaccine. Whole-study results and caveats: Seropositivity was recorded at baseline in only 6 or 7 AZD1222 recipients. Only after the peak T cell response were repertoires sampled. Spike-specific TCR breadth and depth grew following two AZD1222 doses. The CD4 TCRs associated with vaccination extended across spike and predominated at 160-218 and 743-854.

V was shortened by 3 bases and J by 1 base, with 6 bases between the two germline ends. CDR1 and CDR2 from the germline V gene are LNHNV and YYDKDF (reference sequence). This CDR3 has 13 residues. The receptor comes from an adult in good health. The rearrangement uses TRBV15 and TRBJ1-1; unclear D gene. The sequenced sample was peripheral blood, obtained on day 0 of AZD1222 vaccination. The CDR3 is CATSSGGNTEAFF. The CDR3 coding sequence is TGTGCCACCAGCAGTGGAGGGAACACTGAAGCTTTCTTT.